This T cell receptor (beta chain) originates from a study of T-cell reconstitution after alpha-beta-depleted transplantation in children. Unique molecular identifiers tagged the TCRbeta library. One entry per CDR3 protein, called by TCRdb with MiXCR from the PCR reads. The sample yields about half a million distinct CDR3 sequences, around 13% seen once. V was clipped by 3 bases and J by 4 bases; unmatched bases: 4. The CDR3 runs 14 residues. Germline V CDR1 and CDR2: DFQATT, SNEGSKA (reference sequence). The chain carries TRBV20-1 and TRBJ2-7, with 12 bases aligning to TRBD2. The TCR was taken from a human donor who donated a stem cell graft to a child with combined immunodeficiency. The sequencing used PBMCs from the stem cell graft donor, collected from the stem cell graft. CDR3 nucleotide sequence: TGCAGTGCTAGGCTAGCGGGAGGGGCTTACGAGCAGTACTTC. It encodes CSARLAGGAYEQYF.